This T cell receptor (beta chain) appears in the sequencing data of a study of blood T cell repertoires in COVID-19 (dated by TCRdb to the early 2020s). A note on the overall study: Collaborator samples came from the United States, Italy and Spain and covered acute and convalescent phases of COVID-19. A de-identified subject ID, COVID-19 status, age in years and sex were almost always included in the sample metadata. The material from the prospective study consisted of cDNA or gDNA derived from T cells, B-cell-depleted T cells, or PBMCs. Subjects who had been exposed to COVID-19, were actively infected with it, or had recovered from it provided the deeply sampled blood TCRbeta repertoires that made up the dataset. A freely available public database, intended as a resource for researchers studying the immune response to SARS-CoV-2, is where the repertoires were released. The samples were drawn from the first 160 participants of the ongoing ImmuneRACE study and from roughly 1,300 subjects provided by 6 global collaborators. Where HLA class I and class II types were available, the types were taken from metadata supplied by the sample provider, not from assay-based typing. The paper's findings and limits, for the study overall: How much clinical and demographic metadata was included differed by source and by participant, and the metadata was provided uncurated.

In regard to this clone: Which antigen it targets is not known. Base qualities are not recorded, but no much larger clone differs from it by a single base.

Relative to germline, V is missing 4 bases and J is missing 0 bases, with 6 bases of the junction outside any gene match. The CDR3, cysteine through phenylalanine, is 18 amino acids long. Left in the record is the CDR3 DNA by itself, 54 bases read in frame from the first base. In the germline V gene (reference sequence), CDR1 corresponds to WNHNN and CDR2 to SYGVQD. The immunoSEQ Assay, a bias-controlled multiplex PCR, was used to amplify TCRbeta CDR3 regions from genomic DNA. In the paper's pipeline: The number of nucleated cells in each sample was estimated by amplification of reference gene primers within the assay. Sequence reads were collapsed and filtered to measure the absolute abundance of every unique TCRbeta CDR3 rearrangement. For each sample, productive Simpson clonality was calculated as the square root of Simpson's diversity index over productive rearrangements. Here the immuneACCESS table is served through TCRdb, limited to in-frame sequences with V and J called. Missing clones are a known gap in these copies; in checked studies unresolved V genes cover under half, and the rest lacks a known reason. V and J calls and clone size follow that table, whereas D and trimming were derived from the DNA. The sample profile shows about 350,000 clones; around 86% of them were found once. The ten top clones hold more than 5% of the sample.

One collaborating source in Seattle enrolled patients while the patients were actively infected and followed the patients over time throughout the course of disease. Collaborating institutions collected whole blood in K2EDTA tubes following their own protocols. For TCRbeta analysis, collaborator samples were shipped as frozen whole blood, as isolated PBMCs, or as DNA extracted from either sample type. This sequence was found in a woman aged 45-60 years with COVID-19, enrolled during active disease. Material for sequencing was peripheral blood. This chain is built from TRBV10-1 and TRBJ2-3, with 14 bases in between that match TRBD2. The bases read TGCGCCAGCAGTGGAGCCGGGACTAGCGGGAGTAGCACAGATACGCAGTATTTT. Translated, this gives CASSGAGTSGSSTDTQYF.